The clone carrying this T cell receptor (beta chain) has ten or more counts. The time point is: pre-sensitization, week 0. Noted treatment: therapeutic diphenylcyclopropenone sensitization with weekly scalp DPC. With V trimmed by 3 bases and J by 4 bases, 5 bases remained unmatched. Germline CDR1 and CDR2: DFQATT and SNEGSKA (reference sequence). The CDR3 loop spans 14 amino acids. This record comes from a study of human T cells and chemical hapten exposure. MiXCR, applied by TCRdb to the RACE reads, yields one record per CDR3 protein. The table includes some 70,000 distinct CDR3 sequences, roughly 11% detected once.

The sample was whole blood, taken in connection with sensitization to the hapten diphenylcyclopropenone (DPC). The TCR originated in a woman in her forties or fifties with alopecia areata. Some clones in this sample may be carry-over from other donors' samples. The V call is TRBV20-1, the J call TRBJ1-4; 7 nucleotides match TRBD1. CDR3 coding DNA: TGCAGTGCTAGGGGACAGCTAATTAATGAAAAACTGTTTTTT. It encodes CSARGQLINEKLFF.